The rows below give T cell receptor beta chains drawn from one sample of a study of T-cell memory formation after mild COVID-19. Each CDR3 protein gets one entry after TCRdb re-called the 5' RACE reads with MiXCR. Among roughly 200,000 distinct CDR3 sequences listed, around 20% were seen once. The source material was PBMCs or a T cell subset sorted from them (not recorded which). The receptors shown here come from an adult woman who had mild COVID-19 (a few samples of this study predate the infection). Cell type and time point are not known. The CDR3 runs from the conserved cysteine through the conserved F or W. The order of the fields is V gene, J gene, D gene, clone size, CDR3 protein, CDR3 DNA. D genes are given only for firm matches. For some rows the clone size is stated as once, few or many, or as a class when expanded; others skip it.

TRBV12-3/TRBV12-4,TRBJ1-6,-,few,CASSPRTNSPLHF,TGTGCCAGCAGTCCCCGTACCAATTCACCCCTCCACTTT
TRBV20-1,TRBJ2-3,TRBD2,few,CSARVAAGDTDTQYF,TGCAGTGCTAGAGTGGCAGCGGGGGACACAGATACGCAGTATTTT
TRBV3-1,TRBJ1-1,-,-,CASSQGLVISSEAFF,TGTGCCAGCAGCCAGGGACTCGTAATTTCGTCTGAAGCTTTCTTT
TRBV13,TRBJ1-1,-,few,CASSRSYRNTEAFF,TGTGCCAGCAGCCGTTCCTACCGGAACACTGAAGCTTTCTTT
TRBV28,TRBJ2-5,-,-,CASSLDSLPRETQYF,TGTGCCAGCAGCCTCGACAGTTTGCCAAGAGAGACCCAGTACTTC
TRBV11-2,TRBJ2-1,TRBD2,-,CASSSVSGRAYNEQFF,TGTGCCAGCAGCTCCGTTAGCGGGAGGGCCTACAATGAGCAGTTCTTC
TRBV27,TRBJ2-5,TRBD1,few,CASSLLSGLDRAQETQYF,TGTGCCAGCAGTTTACTCTCGGGGCTGGACAGGGCCCAAGAGACCCAGTACTTC
TRBV11-2,TRBJ2-7,TRBD2,few,CASSLNPSGGAYEQYF,TGTGCCAGCAGCTTAAACCCTAGCGGGGGGGCTTACGAGCAGTACTTC
TRBV5-1,TRBJ2-3,-,-,CASSLGDRTDTQYF,TGCGCCAGCAGCTTGGGGGACCGCACAGATACGCAGTATTTT
TRBV19,TRBJ1-1,-,-,CACLGRGSTEAFF,TGTGCCTGTTTAGGGAGGGGGAGCACTGAAGCTTTCTTT
TRBV6-1,TRBJ2-1,TRBD2,-,CASRATSGSSYNEQFF,TGTGCCAGCAGGGCGACTAGCGGGAGCTCCTACAATGAGCAGTTCTTC
TRBV18,TRBJ1-6,-,-,CASSPSTANSPLHF,TGTGCCAGCTCACCAAGTACAGCCAATTCACCCCTCCACTTT